This TCR beta chain is from a study of blood T cell repertoires in COVID-19. Libraries were prepared by immunoSEQ multiplex PCR; TCRdb keeps only in-frame clonotypes and omits some of them. The sample yields 30,000 or so clones, around 88% seen once. This CDR3 is built from 14 residues. V lost 4 bases to trimming and J lost 6 bases; unmatched junction nucleotides: 8. Germline loops: CDR1 MNHEY, CDR2 SVGAGI. V usage is TRBV6-5 and J usage is TRBJ2-7; 8 bases align to TRBD1. This clonotype was sampled from a human donor in a cohort sampled during active COVID-19. Source material: peripheral blood. The chain's CDR3 is CASSWGRGPGEQYF. In DNA form, the CDR3 reads TGTGCCAGCAGTTGGGGCAGGGGGCCTGGCGAGCAGTACTTC.